These 30 T cell receptor beta chains were sequenced from one sample in a study of T cell responses to AZD1222 COVID-19 vaccine. The method was immunoSEQ multiplex PCR; TCRdb's version includes in-frame clones alone and lacks a portion of them. The sample shows 120,000 or so clones, around 92% of them seen only once. The specimen was peripheral blood, collected on day 0 of AZD1222 vaccination. All receptors come from an adult in good health.

V and J are TRBV28 and TRBJ2-3; 12 bases line up with TRBD1. Germline CDR1 and CDR2: MDHEN and SYDVKM. The CDR3 contains 15 residues. V lost 5 bases to trimming and J lost 1 base; unmatched junction nucleotides: 1. The CDR3 spells CASSRDRGRTDTQYF. CDR3 sequence (DNA): TGTGCCAGCAGTCGGGACAGGGGGCGCACAGATACGCAGTATTTT.

The rearrangement links TRBV7-2 to TRBJ2-7, with 14 bases matching TRBD2. The germline CDR1 and CDR2 sequences are SGHTA and FQGNSA. V dropped 6 bases and J dropped 4; count of bases not matched to a gene: 11. This CDR3 contains 17 residues. CDR3 in amino acids: CASSRGLAGGAVYEQYF. The CDR3 DNA follows: TGTGCCAGCAGTCGCGGACTAGCGGGAGGTGCTGTTTACGAGCAGTACTTC.

The J gene is TRBJ1-5, the V gene TRBV5-1; D is undetermined. V was cut by 2 bases and J by 3 bases, with 9 bases left in between. CDR3 size: 14 residues. Germline-derived CDR1 and CDR2 are SGHRS and YFSETQ. The DNA of the CDR3 is TGCGCCAGCAGCTTTGGGTCAGACAATCAGCCCCAGCATTTT. This sequence encodes CASSFGSDNQPQHF.

This clone was detected once. The V call is TRBV6-5, the J call TRBJ1-1; a weak D match, TRBD1 (5 bases). The CDR3 has 12 amino acids. The V gene lost 6 bases and the J gene lost 5 bases, with 10 bases spanning the gap. The germline gives CDR1 MNHEY, CDR2 SVGAGI. The CDR3 loop is CASRRGRTEAFF. In DNA form, the CDR3 reads TGTGCCAGCAGGAGGGGCCGGACTGAAGCTTTCTTT.

This clone appeared a single time. The chain joins TRBV7-2 to TRBJ2-7, with TRBD2 matching over 11 bases. The CDR3 has 15 amino acids. Germline CDR1 reads SGHTA; CDR2 reads FQGNSA. Trimming cost V 4 bases and J 0 bases; bases outside gene matches: 2. The CDR3 bases are TGTGCCAGCAGCTCTACTAGCGGGAGCTCCTACGAGCAGTACTTC. This codes for CASSSTSGSSYEQYF.

V is TRBV6-5 and J is TRBJ2-7; D could derive from TRBD1 or TRBD2 (6 bases each). This CDR3 has 15 residues. Germline lookup yields CDR1 MNHEY and CDR2 SVGAGI. Trimming shortened V by 0 bases and J by 7 bases, and 16 bases separated the two germline ends. The DNA for the CDR3 is TGTGCCAGCAGTTACTCGATCAACGGGGGCCCGGAGCAGTACTTC. Translated, it gives CASSYSINGGPEQYF.

This chain uses TRBV7-3 with TRBJ2-7; 13 bases map to TRBD2. V lost 5 bases and J lost 3; bases outside the gene matches: 4. CDR1 and CDR2 (germline): SGHTA, FQGTGA. The CDR3 spans 15 residues. The CDR3 DNA reads as TGTGCCAGCAGCCCGGGACTAGCGGGAAGCTACGAGCAGTACTTC. The encoded protein is CASSPGLAGSYEQYF.

The V gene is TRBV28, the J gene TRBJ1-1; D unclear. CDR1 is MDHEN and CDR2 is SYDVKM in the germline V gene. The CDR3 sequence is 18 residues long. The V end lost 3 bases, the J end lost 11 bases, and 31 bases lay between the germline ends. CDR3 region: CASSFVAQNPHILFYAFF. The CDR3 nucleotides read TGTGCCAGCAGTTTTGTGGCCCAGAACCCCCATATTTTGTTTTACGCTTTCTTT.

This rearrangement joins TRBV4-3 to TRBJ2-3; 7 bases agree with TRBD1. CDR3 length: 17 residues. Germline V gene lookup returns CDR1 LGHNA and CDR2 YSLEER. V gave up 0 bases and J gave up 3 bases; unmatched junction bases: 9. The CDR3 DNA follows: TGCGCCAGCAGCCAAGATTACGGGACAGCGGAGACAGATACGCAGTATTTT. Translation: CASSQDYGTAETDTQYF.

The chain joins TRBV15 to TRBJ1-2; no firm D call. The CDR3 totals 15 residues. Looked up from germline, CDR1 is LNHNV and CDR2 is YYDKDF (reference sequence). The germline V and J ends were trimmed by 0 bases and 2 bases, with 10 bases remaining between them. The CDR3 here is CATSRDRRGNYGYTF. The CDR3 DNA reads TGTGCCACCAGCAGAGATCGTCGAGGGAACTATGGCTACACCTTC. The entire variable domain, with the rest obtained from reference TRBV15 and TRBJ1-2, is as follows: DAMVIQNPRYQVTQFGKPVTLSCSQTLNHNVMYWYQQKSSQAPKLLFHYYDKDFNNEADTPDNFQSRRPNTSFCFLDIRSPGLGDTAMYLCATSRDRRGNYGYTFGSGTRLTVV.

This clone was detected a few times. The chain combines TRBV6-1 with TRBJ1-6, with D hard to call. Looked up from germline, CDR1 is MNHNS and CDR2 is SASEGT. This CDR3 spans 16 amino acids. Trimming pared 0 bases from V and 10 bases from J, leaving 16 bases between. The CDR3: CASSEAGLGSRSPLHF. Here the CDR3 DNA reads TGTGCCAGCAGTGAAGCCGGTTTGGGGTCTCGGTCACCCCTCCACTTT.

This chain connects TRBV9 to TRBJ2-3, with 8 bases aligning to TRBD2. CDR1 is SGDLS, CDR2 YYNGEE, per germline. This CDR3 spans 13 amino acids. V was clipped by 6 bases and J by 7 bases; unmatched bases: 7. This CDR3 reads CASNGGALHTQYF. The CDR3 nucleotides are TGTGCCAGCAACGGGGGGGCGCTACATACGCAGTATTTT.

In this sample, this clone turned up a few times. The chain couples TRBV5-1 to TRBJ1-1; D unclear. The germline V and J ends were trimmed by 4 bases and 1 base, with 11 bases remaining between them. CDR1 is SGHRS, CDR2 YFSETQ, per germline. This CDR3 region has 14 residues. For the CDR3, the DNA is TGCGCCAGCAGCCGAGCCAGCAAGAACACTGAAGCTTTCTTT. This gives the protein CASSRASKNTEAFF.

The chain couples TRBV10-3 to TRBJ2-5; D gene ambiguous. From germline, CDR1 is ENHRY and CDR2 SYGVKD. This CDR3 has 13 residues. Trimming removed 2 bases at V and 2 bases at J, with 6 bases between. In nucleotides, the CDR3 is TGTGCCATCAGTGAGGCAGCACAAGAGACCCAGTACTTC. The encoded protein is CAISEAAQETQYF.

The rearrangement links TRBV30 to TRBJ1-2, with D maybe TRBD1 (6 bases). The V gene lost 4 bases and the J gene lost 3 bases, with 9 bases spanning the gap. The length of the CDR3 is 12 residues. CDR1 and CDR2 (germline): GTSNPN, SVGIG (reference sequence). The CDR3 spells CAWKQGYYGYTF. The CDR3 DNA sequence: TGTGCCTGGAAACAGGGATACTATGGCTACACCTTC.

This chain joins TRBV27 and TRBJ1-5; the D is unclear. V lost 6 bases to trimming and J lost 0 bases, with 18 bases between them. The CDR3 has 17 residues. The germline V gene has CDR1 MNHEY and CDR2 SMNVEV (reference sequence). This chain's CDR3 is CASSPKMTVNSNQPQHF. CDR3 bases: TGTGCCAGCAGCCCCAAAATGACGGTAAATAGCAATCAGCCCCAGCATTTT.

The rearrangement uses TRBV6-2 or TRBV6-3 and TRBJ1-1, with 7 bases fitting TRBD1. The CDR3 loop spans 15 amino acids. CDR1 is MNHEY and CDR2 is SVGEGT in the germline V gene. The ends lost 2 bases at V and 1 base at J; junction bases unmatched: 4. CDR3 amino acids: CASSYPRTGNTEAFF. Written as DNA, the CDR3 is TGTGCCAGCAGTTACCCCCGGACAGGGAACACTGAAGCTTTCTTT.

The chain carries TRBV6-2 or TRBV6-3 and TRBJ1-2; D unclear. Looked up from germline, CDR1 is MNHEY and CDR2 is SVGEGT. The V and J ends lost 0 bases and 3 bases respectively, with 8 bases between them. CDR3 length: 14 residues. This CDR3 reads CASSYSSGDYGYTF. The CDR3 DNA follows: TGTGCCAGCAGTTACTCGTCCGGGGACTATGGCTACACCTTC.

The chain employs TRBV7-2 and TRBJ2-1, with D possibly matching TRBD2 (6 bases). V was cut by 5 bases and J by 7 bases, with 21 bases left in between. The CDR3 covers 16 residues. The germline V gene encodes CDR1 SGHTA and CDR2 FQGNSA. CDR3 loop: CASSPRRGAIKNEQFF. CDR3 nucleotide sequence: TGTGCCAGCAGCCCGCGGCGCGGGGCCATTAAGAATGAGCAGTTCTTC.

The gene calls are TRBV6-1 and TRBJ2-7; D remains ambiguous. Germline CDR1 and CDR2: MNHNS and SASEGT. This CDR3 has 12 residues. Trimming left V 2 bases short and J 7 bases short, with 9 bases between. CDR3 DNA: TGTGCCAGCAGTGAATTATACAGAGAGCAGTACTTC. Amino acid sequence: CASSELYREQYF.

This chain joins TRBV5-1 and TRBJ1-2; D unclear. From germline, CDR1 is SGHRS and CDR2 YFSETQ. The germline V and J ends were trimmed by 5 bases and 2 bases, with 16 bases remaining between them. The CDR3 totals 15 residues. CDR3 nucleotide sequence: TGCGCCAGCAGGTTCCTCGGGCTCTCGAACTATGGCTACACCTTC. This sequence encodes CASRFLGLSNYGYTF. The full variable domain, completed using reference TRBV5-1 and TRBJ1-2, is KAGVTQTPRYLIKTRGQQVTLSCSPISGHRSVSWYQQTPGQGLQFLFEYFSETQRNKGNFPGRFSGRQFSNSRSEMNVSTLELGDSALYLCASRFLGLSNYGYTFGSGTRLTVV.

The gene calls are TRBV3-1 (or the pseudogene TRBV3-2) and TRBJ2-2; 8 bases line up with TRBD2. This CDR3 is built from 16 residues. Germline V gene data show CDR1 as LGHDT and CDR2 as YNNKEL (reference sequence). The trim removed 1 base at V and 6 bases at J, leaving 7 bases unmatched. CDR3 loop: CASSQVFREGAGELFF. In nucleotides, the CDR3 is TGTGCCAGCAGCCAAGTTTTCCGGGAGGGGGCCGGGGAGCTGTTTTTT.

The J gene is TRBJ2-2, the V gene TRBV30; D may match TRBD1 or TRBD2 (5 bases each). V was pared by 8 bases and J by 0 bases, with 16 bases between. The CDR3 extends over 15 amino acids. Germline loops: CDR1 GTSNPN, CDR2 SVGIG (reference sequence). The chain's CDR3 is CAGAGVQTNTGELFF. CDR3 DNA sequence: TGTGCCGGGGCGGGTGTACAGACGAACACCGGGGAGCTGTTTTTT.

The chain is built from TRBV12-5 and TRBJ1-4; the match to TRBD1 covers 12 bases. CDR3 length equals 22 residues. J was trimmed by 3 bases and V by 5 bases; bases with no gene match: 22. The germline V gene has CDR1 LGHNT and CDR2 FRNRAP. The CDR3 loop is CASGQGQGARGPRGWSNEKLFF. Here the CDR3 DNA reads TGTGCTAGTGGTCAGGGACAGGGGGCGCGAGGCCCGCGGGGATGGTCTAATGAAAAACTGTTTTTT.

The V gene is TRBV11-3, the J gene TRBJ2-3; D perhaps matches TRBD1 (5 bases). The germline gives CDR1 SGHNT, CDR2 YENEEA. Trimming took 1 base from V and 5 from J, leaving 16 bases between them. The CDR3 totals 16 residues. The CDR3 nucleotides read TGTGCCAGCAGCTTAGGCACCGGGCCTAGGGGAGATACGCAGTATTTT. It specifies CASSLGTGPRGDTQYF.

This sequence joins TRBV4-1 and TRBJ1-3, with D maybe TRBD1 (6 bases). The CDR3 consists of 16 residues. Germline V gives CDR1 MGHRA, CDR2 YSYEKL. Deletions cut 1 base from V and 4 bases from J, with 14 bases between. CDR3 sequence reads: CASSQGAQGPGNTIYF. CDR3 nucleotide sequence: TGCGCCAGCAGCCAAGGGGCCCAGGGGCCCGGAAACACCATATATTTT.

This clone has only a few counts. The chain is built from TRBV2 and TRBJ2-7; a possible D gene is TRBD2 (6 bases). The CDR3 spans 14 residues. The V and J ends lost 3 bases and 4 bases respectively, with 13 bases between them. Per germline, CDR1 SNHLY and CDR2 FYNNEI. CDR3 coding DNA: TGTGCCAGCAGTGATGATTCCGGAGGGTACGAGCAGTACTTC. It yields the protein CASSDDSGGYEQYF.

The chain uses TRBV6-1 and TRBJ2-3, with TRBD2 matching over 7 bases. J gave up 1 base and V 1 base, and 2 bases lay outside the gene matches. CDR1 and CDR2 from the germline V gene are MNHNS and SASEGT. The CDR3 spans 15 residues. The CDR3 loop is CASSEEAGGTDTQYF. The CDR3 DNA follows: TGTGCCAGCAGTGAAGAGGCGGGGGGCACAGATACGCAGTATTTT.

The chain employs TRBV2 and TRBJ1-2; TRBD1 is a possible D gene (5 bases). The germline V gene encodes CDR1 SNHLY and CDR2 FYNNEI. Trimming cost V 4 bases and J 4 bases, with 10 bases left between them. This CDR3 contains 13 residues. The CDR3 region has the DNA TGTGCCAGCAGTGTTGGGGGTATCTATGGCTACACCTTC. It codes for CASSVGGIYGYTF.

The chain carries TRBV6-5 and TRBJ2-7, with TRBD1 matching over 10 bases. This CDR3 is built from 14 residues. V shed 4 bases and J 2 bases; nucleotides not matched to a gene: 2. Germline loops: CDR1 MNHEY, CDR2 SVGAGI. Written as DNA, the CDR3 is TGTGCCAGCAGTTTGGGGACAGGGGCCTACGAGCAGTACTTC. It encodes CASSLGTGAYEQYF.